The text below deals with one T cell receptor beta chain. Its antigen target is currently unknown. No much larger clone is present one base from it, and per-base qualities are unavailable. The data were obtained in a study of cytomegalovirus exposure and HLA in healthy donors (dated by TCRdb to 2017 to 2019). About the full investigation: An earlier analysis of several hundred of the donors reported approximately 270 Gb of sequence data and approximately 110 million unique TCR beta sequences from some 180 million T cells. The genetic ancestry cluster associated with self-reported Caucasian donors included about four fifths of the roughly 400 genotyped donors. An early release that covered 640 HLA-typed donors contained approximately 290 gigabases of sequencing data and tens of millions of unique TCR sequences. Donor age, sex, ethnicity and CMV serostatus were compiled together with the repertoire data. Typing coverage differed by locus: A, B, C, DRB1 and DQB1 were typed in about 620-630 donors, DQA1 in 500 to 550, DPA1 in around 600, and DPB1 in about 450. Rather than using new phenotypic data, the later analysis identified candidate immune exposures from TCR beta sequences and from how often those sequences occurred across donors. An earlier analysis of 587 of the donors applied high-throughput TCR beta sequencing to assess whether each TCR beta V gene segment acted as functional or pseudogenic. The study combined high-throughput TCR immunosequencing, statistical association of individual TCRs with disease status, and machine learning to predict cytomegalovirus infection status. A later genetic analysis took genome-wide SNP genotypes for about three fifths of the 666 donors and used that subset as a discovery cohort. A later analysis re-analyzed previously published TCR beta repertoires from 666 donors and added high-resolution HLA genotyping to study TCR occurrence patterns. The study profiled the T cell repertoires of hundreds of subjects by immunosequencing and related them to cytomegalovirus serostatus. Among about 370 genotyped donors of the cohort, an average of about 240,000 unique TCR beta nucleotide sequences was sequenced per donor, of which roughly 17% were non-productive. Along with the approximately 700-subject first cohort, a separate validation cohort of over a hundred different subjects was used. The study aimed to test whether signatures of past pathogen exposure could be identified by cataloging public T cell receptors. Because of strong linkage in the cohort, five DR-DQ haplotypes were treated as single units for association and clustering. Every discovery cohort repertoire had been produced on one sequencing platform. HLA typing included class I and class II loci at four-digit resolution.

The cohort consisted of approximately 690 healthy bone marrow donors. At the time of sampling, all cohort members were nominally healthy, though unrecorded immune exposures were likely present. The donor was CMV seronegative and was included in the group of several hundred seronegative cohort members. Every donor gave a peripheral blood sample, and the peripheral blood mononuclear cells from that sample were used for TCR beta sequencing. Genomic DNA extraction from the blood cell samples was performed with the Qiagen DNeasy Blood Extraction Kit. The library was obtained by the immunoSEQ multiplex PCR assay. For the multiplex PCR, a mixture combining 60 forward primers for TCR Vbeta segments and 13 reverse primers for TCR Jbeta segments was used. The CDR3 region of rearranged TCR beta genes was amplified from genomic DNA by a multiplex PCR assay. The amplified TCR beta libraries were sequenced on the Illumina HiSeq System as 87-base-pair reads. Concerning the study's data processing: A later analysis counted about 80 million unique TCR beta chains across the 500 to 850 repertoires, and some 11 million of these chains were shared by at least two donors. Raw reads were error-corrected and collapsed into unique sequences by a nearest-neighbor algorithm in which closely related sequences were merged to remove PCR and sequencing errors. V, D and J gene segments were assigned by aligning CDR3 sequences to IMGT reference sequences. For a sequence to be retained, a match of at least six nucleotides was required to both a V gene segment and a J gene segment. A rearrangement was called productive if the CDR3 had no stop codons and remained in frame with V and J, and every other rearrangement was called non-productive. CDR3 was defined according to IMGT convention as the region running from the second conserved V-encoded cysteine to the conserved J-encoded phenylalanine. The earlier analysis of 500 to 750 of the donors excluded any sequence lacking an unambiguous match to a single V gene segment. An earlier analysis of roughly 590 of the donors called V segments functional above 56.7% productive rearrangements and segregating when the between-donor standard deviation exceeded 5%. To diagnose cytomegalovirus status from the catalog of TCR beta chain sequences, a statistical classification framework was built. In a later analysis, TCR nucleotide sequences were compared against IMGT/GENE-DB human TR gene sequences so that V and J genes could be assigned. A later analysis assigned CDR3 sequences and most-parsimonious VDJ recombination scenarios with the TCRdist pipeline. In a later analysis, each TCR beta chain was defined by its CDR3 amino acid sequence together with its V-gene family, and reads lacking a unique V-gene family were excluded. As a way to deal with suspected cross-contamination and a sequencing artifact, a later analysis dropped roughly 600 nucleotide sequences that were highly shared and had low generation probability. In a later analysis, a clonal expansion index for each public chain was calculated from normalized within-repertoire ranks of inferred template counts. Generation probabilities in a later analysis came from a VDJ recombination model fitted to out-of-frame rearrangements, and those results were checked against IGoR. A later analysis scored TCR-TCR, TCR-HLA and TCR-CMV co-occurrence with hypergeometric tests, applying a repertoire-size bias correction to TCR pairs. A later analysis estimated false discovery rates by permuting HLA or CMV assignments 20 times. In a later analysis, co-occurring TCRs were grouped using DBSCAN, with TCRdist sequence similarity added in when clustering inside HLA-allele-positive subsets. Repertoires with fewer than 30,000 or more than 120,000 public chains were left out of co-occurrence clustering, as were five repertoires with anomalous nucleotide sharing. TCRdb re-hosts the immuneACCESS table, in-frame sequences only. Its copies lack some clones; in the studies checked, an unresolved V gene accounts for under half of them, and the cause for the rest is not known. Clone size and V and J calls were adopted from that table, with D and trimming inferred from the DNA. Recorded for this sample are about 200,000 clones; 70% to 85% of them occurred a single time. The ten largest clones add up to about 1.7% of the sample.

The paper's findings and limits, for the study overall: A further reported finding was that TCR beta sequences accurately predicted the HLA-A and HLA-B alleles for most subjects in the first cohort. Some IMGT-functional V segments, including TRBV6-2 and TRBV6-3, could not be told apart with the 87-base-pair reads, so those segments were excluded. According to a later analysis, parvovirus B19, influenza, CMV and Epstein-Barr virus appeared linked to several top co-occurrence clusters. A cluster of highly shared sequence variants was judged likely to be a technical artifact of the sequencing pipeline. In a later analysis, HLA-associated TCR beta chains were found to be more clonally expanded and to have lower generation probabilities than equally common non-associated chains. In a later genetic analysis, fewer N-insertions in productive TCRs were reported among donors in an Asian-associated ancestry cluster than the roughly 700-donor mean. Presence/absence analyses assumed roughly uniform sequencing depth across donors, an assumption that may not hold. Approximately 16 rarely observed V segments, including chromosome 9 orphons, were excluded from the earlier analysis of almost 600 of the donors because counts were too low. When HLA alleles, especially DR and DQ, strongly co-occurred, attributing TCR associations to individual alleles was difficult. An association between a missense DCLRE1C variant and V-gene and J-gene trimming of TCR beta chains was found in a later genetic analysis and replicated in an independent cohort. In a later analysis, 15,000 to 20,000 TCR beta sequences were associated with specific HLA alleles at a false discovery rate of 0.05. In the study, 150 to 200 TCR beta chains were listed as associated with cytomegalovirus. The authors suggested that the approach could potentially be extended to other disease states and immunological phenotypes. Most CMV-associated TCR beta chains appeared to be HLA-restricted in a later analysis, and the HLA associations seemed to be driven largely by CMV exposure. Because some donors lacked HLA typing at each locus, the association tests relied only on the typed subset. In both the original and validation cohorts, the classifier was reported to diagnose cytomegalovirus status with high specificity and sensitivity. In a later analysis, TCR association rates were found to vary across HLA loci, with the most associated TCRs seen for DRB1 alleles and the fewest for HLA-C alleles. In an earlier analysis of more than 450 of the donors, most TCR beta V segments were observed in productive rearrangements about 87% or about 30% of the time, broadly matching IMGT annotations. For the cohort, immune exposure information was limited to CMV serostatus. Most TCR sequences were observed very rarely across donors, whereas some public TCRs were present in many individuals. Linkage disequilibrium might explain the correlated functional status among segregating V segments, but an unknown experimental factor could not be excluded. Three of the identified cytomegalovirus-associated TCR beta chains were confirmed in vitro to be specific for cytomegalovirus antigens. In this cohort, only TCR beta chains were sequenced, and detectable features were limited by the absence of alpha or paired-chain data.

The germline V gene sets CDR1 to MDHEN and CDR2 to SYDVKM. Here V drops 5 bases and J drops 0 bases, and the junction holds 4 bases not matched to any gene. The CDR3 runs 15 residues from the cysteine to the phenylalanine. Only the CDR3 portion is preserved as DNA: 45 bases, with reading frame beginning at the first base. The origin of this receptor is a middle-aged man in good health and CMV-seronegative. The V and J genes are TRBV28 and TRBJ2-3, and TRBD2 aligns with 8 junction nucleotides. Sequenced material: PBMCs. The DNA sequence follows: TGTGCCAGCAGTATTAGCGGGGCTAGCACAGATACGCAGTATTTT. Its amino acids are CASSISGASTDTQYF.